The 15 T cell receptor beta chains reported below all come from one sample, sequenced in a study of beta chain features in type 1 diabetes. Study results and caveats: For Type 1 diabetes patients, all four CD4+ subsets carried TCRB CDR3s that were moderately but significantly shorter.

Their cognate antigens are unknown. Expressed TCRB transcripts got sequenced, as all isolated RNA was reverse transcribed. Data came from immunoSEQ multiplex PCR; TCRdb stores just in-frame clones and leaves some out. The top ten clones hold around 0.0099% of a sample with roughly 340,000 clones, over 10% of them seen once. Sequencing was performed on naive CD4+ T cells from blood. Every receptor here comes from a woman aged 18-35 years with type 1 diabetes.

The J gene is TRBJ2-1, the V gene TRBV23-1, with 11 bases identical to TRBD1. TRBV23-1 is flagged as an ORF with uncertain function. The ends lost 0 bases at V and 7 bases at J; junction bases unmatched: 5. The CDR3 totals 16 residues. CDR3: CASSQSRDRGWNEQFF. The CDR3 bases are TGCGCCAGCAGTCAATCCCGGGACAGGGGGTGGAATGAGCAGTTCTTC.

This clone was counted a few times. V and J are TRBV28 and TRBJ1-2; TRBD1 matches 10 bases. In germline, CDR1 is MDHEN, CDR2 SYDVKM. The CDR3 extends over 14 amino acids. V trimming: 4 bases; J trimming: 7 bases; junction bases outside the gene matches: 6. This CDR3 is CASSWGQGRVGYTF. The CDR3 region has the DNA TGTGCCAGCAGTTGGGGACAGGGGAGGGTTGGCTACACCTTC.

A few counts support this clone. The chain has TRBV9 and TRBJ2-2, with D possibly being TRBD2 (5 bases). The germline gives CDR1 SGDLS, CDR2 YYNGEE. This CDR3 comprises 15 residues. Trimming took off 0 bases at V and 0 bases at J, with 6 bases between the two ends. CDR3 sequence reads: CASSVGRTNTGELFF. The CDR3 DNA follows: TGTGCCAGCAGCGTAGGGAGGACGAACACCGGGGAGCTGTTTTTT.

This clone was seen more than once but under ten times. The chain couples TRBV28 to TRBJ2-1; possible D gene TRBD2, 6 bases. V was cut by 8 bases and J by 10 bases, with 15 bases left in between. Germline values: CDR1 MDHEN, CDR2 SYDVKM. CDR3 length: 12 amino acids. The CDR3 protein is CASQGREDEQFF. The CDR3, as DNA: TGTGCCAGCCAAGGCAGGGAGGACGAGCAGTTCTTC.

Only a few counts were recorded for this clone. This sequence joins TRBV2 and TRBJ2-2; tentatively, D is TRBD2 (6 bases). Germline lookup yields CDR1 SNHLY and CDR2 FYNNEI. The CDR3 totals 14 residues. Trimming pared 2 bases from V and 9 bases from J, leaving 13 bases between. The CDR3 here is CASSEHVGGRELFF. In nucleotides, the CDR3 is TGTGCCAGCAGTGAACACGTCGGAGGGAGGGAGCTGTTTTTT.

This chain links TRBV5-4 with TRBJ2-2, with 10 bases fitting TRBD1. The CDR3 extends over 16 amino acids. Germline trimming cut 0 bases from V and 5 bases from J; bases unmatched to any gene: 4. Looked up from germline, CDR1 is SGHNT and CDR2 is YYREEE (reference sequence). The CDR3 DNA reads TGTGCCAGCAGCTTGGCCTGGGGACAGGGGACCGGGGAGCTGTTTTTT. It translates to CASSLAWGQGTGELFF.

This clone came up a few times. The chain has TRBV6-1 and TRBJ2-7; 10 bases map to TRBD1. Losses at the gene ends were 7 bases for V and 6 bases for J; bases not matched to a gene: 12. Per the germline V gene, CDR1 is MNHNS and CDR2 is SASEGT. The CDR3 has 15 residues. CDR3 nucleotide sequence: TGTGCCAGCACCTTTTGGGACAGGGGAGTCGGCGAGCAGTACTTC. Its protein is CASTFWDRGVGEQYF.

The rearrangement links TRBV14 to TRBJ1-2, with TRBD1 identical over 7 bases. With 2 bases clipped from V and 7 bases from J, the junction kept 4 bases outside the gene matches. Germline-derived CDR1 and CDR2 are SGHDN and FVKESK. The CDR3 has 13 residues. CDR3 DNA sequence: TGTGCCAGCAGCCAACAGGGGGGTACTGGCTACACCTTC. Its translation: CASSQQGGTGYTF.

This clone was recorded a few times. The chain combines TRBV18 with TRBJ1-3; D uncertain. V lost 3 bases to trimming and J lost 7 bases, with 13 bases between them. CDR1 is KGHSH and CDR2 is LQKENI in the germline V gene. The CDR3 extends over 14 amino acids. The chain's CDR3 is CASSPEIVRNTIYF. CDR3 nucleotides: TGTGCCAGCTCACCCGAGATAGTGAGGAACACCATATATTTT.

In its sample, this clone was seen a few times. The CDR3 nucleotides are TGTGCCAGCAGCCTGCGAGCGGGACCGTACAATGAGCAGTTCTTC. Protein: CASSLRAGPYNEQFF. The J gene is TRBJ2-1, the V gene TRBV5-4; 7 bases line up with TRBD2. This CDR3 is built from 15 residues. CDR1 is SGHNT and CDR2 is YYREEE in the germline V gene (reference sequence). Germline trimming cut 4 bases from V and 4 bases from J; bases unmatched to any gene: 8.

The J gene is TRBJ1-1, the V gene TRBV9, with TRBD1 matching over 8 bases. The CDR3 covers 14 residues. The V and J ends lost 6 bases and 1 base, in that order; junction bases with no gene match: 5. Germline V gene data show CDR1 as SGDLS and CDR2 as YYNGEE. The CDR3 DNA sequence: TGTGCCAGCACCCCAGGGACAGGGAACACTGAAGCTTTCTTT. Protein: CASTPGTGNTEAFF.

Only a few counts were recorded for this clone. J is TRBJ1-5 and V is TRBV27; no clear D. V shed 8 bases and J shed 7 bases, with 12 bases lying between them. The CDR3 totals 12 residues. Germline assignment: CDR1 MNHEY and CDR2 SMNVEV (reference sequence). The CDR3 spells CASGGGFQPQHF. The DNA for the CDR3 is TGTGCCAGCGGAGGAGGTTTCCAGCCCCAGCATTTT.

This clone was seen only a few times. V gene TRBV18 combines with J gene TRBJ1-1; 8 nucleotides line up with TRBD1. The trim removed 3 bases at V and 4 bases at J, leaving 4 bases unmatched. Germline CDR1 reads KGHSH; CDR2 reads LQKENI. This CDR3 is 14 amino acids long. CDR3 sequence: CASSPGQGATEAFF. Written as DNA, the CDR3 is TGTGCCAGCTCACCCGGACAGGGAGCCACTGAAGCTTTCTTT.

The chain recombines TRBV25-1 with TRBJ1-4, with a weak D call TRBD1 (6 bases). There are 16 residues in the CDR3. Germline values: CDR1 MGHDK, CDR2 SYGVNS. V was trimmed by 3 bases and J by 0 bases, leaving 11 bases between them. The CDR3 sequence is CASSDPGDATNEKLFF. The CDR3 region has the DNA TGTGCCAGCAGTGACCCAGGGGATGCAACTAATGAAAAACTGTTTTTT.

This chain links TRBV7-2 with TRBJ1-3, with D unresolved. Germline CDR1 is SGHTA and CDR2 is FQGNSA. This CDR3 is 12 amino acids long. V lost 3 bases and J lost 11, with 11 bases in between. The CDR3, as DNA: TGTGCCAGCAGCTTCAGTCTAGAGTCCATATATTTT. Amino acid sequence: CASSFSLESIYF.